This paragraph reports one TCR beta chain. The data stem from a study of blood T cell repertoires in COVID-19. Data came from immunoSEQ multiplex PCR; TCRdb stores just in-frame clones and leaves some out. The sample comprises approximately 450,000 clones, nearly 90% of which are singletons, and roughly 1.8% rests with the top ten. Losses at the gene ends were 0 bases for V and 2 bases for J; bases not matched to a gene: 8. Germline values: CDR1 GTSNPN, CDR2 SVGIG (reference sequence). The CDR3 extends over 16 amino acids. Participant age was about 18 to 100 years, and participants resided in 20 to 30 US areas. Participants had their cohort set by participant-reported clinical history.

The sequenced sample consisted of PBMCs or T cells enriched from blood (not recorded which). The chain recombines TRBV30 with TRBJ2-5, with 8 bases matching TRBD2. The receptor was isolated from a woman aged 18-30 years with acute COVID-19. CDR3 in amino acids: CAWSVRGTRGQETQYF. The CDR3 DNA follows: TGTGCCTGGAGTGTACGCGGGACTAGGGGTCAAGAGACCCAGTACTTC. The full variable domain, completed using reference TRBV30 and TRBJ2-5, is SQTIHQWPATLVQPVGSPLSLECTVEGTSNPNLYWYRQAAGRGLQLLFYSVGIGQISSEVPQNLSASRPQDRQFILSSKKLLLSDSGFYLCAWSVRGTRGQETQYFGPGTRLLVL.